The 21 T cell receptor beta chains reported below all come from one sample, sequenced in a study of cytomegalovirus exposure and HLA in healthy donors. The PCR had 60 Vbeta and 13 Jbeta primers. Using immunoSEQ multiplex PCR, the repertoire was profiled, and TCRdb retains in-frame clones only, with some absent. The table records 140,000 or so clones, about 80% of them present only once. Material: PBMCs. These receptors were taken from a man aged 35-49 years in good health and CMV-seronegative.

The chain links TRBV5-6 to TRBJ1-1, with 11 bases lining up with TRBD1. The germline V gene has CDR1 SGHDT and CDR2 YYEEEE. This CDR3 has 15 amino acids. J lost 7 bases, V lost 2 bases, and 7 bases had no gene match. CDR3 in amino acids: CASSLGQGAKFEAFF. CDR3 bases: TGTGCCAGCAGCTTAGGACAGGGGGCGAAGTTTGAAGCTTTCTTT.

This clone was seen just once. The chain couples TRBV4-3 to TRBJ2-5, with D hard to call. V lost 1 base and J 4 bases, leaving 10 bases between the germline ends. Germline V gene lookup returns CDR1 LGHNA and CDR2 YSLEER. The CDR3 length is 14 residues. CDR3 loop: CASSQGRQRETQYF. In DNA form, the CDR3 reads TGCGCCAGCAGCCAAGGCCGGCAGCGAGAGACCCAGTACTTC.

This clone was recorded once. V is TRBV11-2 and J is TRBJ1-4; D is possibly TRBD1 (6 bases). CDR1 is SGHAT and CDR2 is FQNNGV in the germline V gene. Trimming shortened V by 5 bases and J by 3 bases, and 13 bases separated the two germline ends. This CDR3 has 15 residues. CDR3 DNA: TGTGCCAGCAGCCAGACAGGTTCGGCTAATGAAAAACTGTTTTTT. Its protein is CASSQTGSANEKLFF.

The chain has TRBV27 and TRBJ1-1; D uncertain. This CDR3 has 13 residues. Germline-derived CDR1 and CDR2 are MNHEY and SMNVEV (reference sequence). Trimming removed 10 bases at V and 3 bases at J, with 15 bases between. The CDR3 reads CATKGSGYTEAFF. CDR3 nucleotide sequence: TGTGCCACCAAGGGTTCGGGATACACTGAAGCTTTCTTT.

This sequence joins TRBV19 and TRBJ2-7; weak D call: TRBD2 (6 bases). The CDR3 runs to 15 residues. V gave up 5 bases and J gave up 3 bases, with 17 bases separating them. The V gene's germline CDR1 is LNHDA and CDR2 SQIVND (reference sequence). CDR3 sequence (DNA): TGTGCCAGTAGTCTATCCCCGGGACTGAACTACGAGCAGTACTTC. Translation: CASSLSPGLNYEQYF.

For the CDR3, the DNA is TGTGCCAGCAGCTTAGCGCTTCGGGGGTTCGGAGATACGCAGTATTTT. Residues: CASSLALRGFGDTQYF. The genes are TRBV7-9 and TRBJ2-3, with D perhaps TRBD2 (6 bases). V was trimmed by 0 bases and J by 5 bases, leaving 15 bases between them. The CDR3 covers 16 residues. CDR1 and CDR2 from the germline V gene are SEHNR and FQNEAQ (reference sequence).

The CDR3 DNA is TGTGCCAGCAGTCTTTACAGGGGCAGTGGCTACACCTTC. This sequence encodes CASSLYRGSGYTF. J is TRBJ1-2 and V is TRBV6-5; TRBD1 aligns across 7 bases. V shed 5 bases and J 7 bases; nucleotides not matched to a gene: 7. The CDR3 is made up of 13 amino acids. Germline-derived CDR1 and CDR2 are MNHEY and SVGAGI.

This clone was counted once. Mismatch with germline at one junction end may stem from a read error. The V gene is TRBV18, the J gene TRBJ2-7, with a weak D call TRBD1 (5 bases). This CDR3 is built from 15 residues. Germline V CDR1 and CDR2: KGHSH, LQKENI. The CDR3 sequence: CASSSPRQTAYEQYF. CDR3 nucleotide sequence: TGTGCCAGCTCATCGCCTAGACAGACAGCCTACGAGCAGTACTTT. The complete variable domain, with remaining parts taken from reference TRBV18 and TRBJ2-7, reads NAGVMQNPRHLVRRRGQEARLRCSPMKGHSHVYWYRQLPEEGLKFMVYLQKENIIDESGMPKERFSAEFPKEGPSILRIQQVVRGDSAAYFCASSSPRQTAYEQYFGPGTRLTVT.

A word on this clone: Within the sample, other DNA sequences also encode this same CDR3. This chain uses TRBV4-3 with TRBJ1-6, with D tentatively TRBD1 (6 bases). The CDR3 sequence is 17 residues long. In germline, CDR1 is LGHNA, CDR2 YSLEER. V dropped 1 base and J dropped 7 bases, with 17 bases sitting between them. CDR3 region: CASSQGGGGTLNSPLHF. In DNA form, the CDR3 reads TGCGCCAGCAGCCAAGGGGGCGGGGGCACCCTGAATTCACCCCTCCACTTT.

This clone was found a few times. The V and J genes are TRBV25-1 and TRBJ2-5; maybe TRBD2 (6 bases). The J call may be in error: the DNA end matches TRBJ2-7 better. Germline CDR1 MGHDK, CDR2 SYGVNS. The CDR3 contains 14 residues. In DNA, the CDR3 is TGTGCCAGCAGTGGGTCGGGGGAGTACTTCGAGCAGTACTTC. It translates to CASSGSGEYFEQYF.

The chain couples TRBV9 to TRBJ1-4; D is ambiguous. Looked up from germline, CDR1 is SGDLS and CDR2 is YYNGEE. The CDR3 has 16 amino acids. V was shortened by 0 bases and J by 3 bases, with 12 bases between the two germline ends. CDR3 residues: CASSVAGWEPNEKLFF. CDR3 in DNA: TGTGCCAGCAGCGTAGCGGGTTGGGAGCCTAATGAAAAACTGTTTTTT. The variable domain in full, with the rest retrieved from reference TRBV9 and TRBJ1-4, is DSGVTQTPKHLITATGQRVTLRCSPRSGDLSVYWYQQSLDQGLQFLIQYYNGEERAKGNILERFSAQQFPDLHSELNLSSLELGDSALYFCASSVAGWEPNEKLFFGSGTQLSVL.

The rearrangement links TRBV11-2 to TRBJ2-7; 9 bases line up with TRBD1. The CDR3 runs 14 residues. V dropped 3 bases and J dropped 3; count of bases not matched to a gene: 3. Germline loops: CDR1 SGHAT, CDR2 FQNNGV. This chain's CDR3 is CASSFRDRDYEQYF. CDR3 bases: TGTGCCAGCAGCTTCCGGGACAGGGACTACGAGCAGTACTTC.

The V call is TRBV5-1, the J call TRBJ1-1; the match to TRBD1 covers 10 bases. The CDR3 runs 14 residues. The trim removed 3 bases at V and 4 bases at J, leaving 3 bases unmatched. CDR1 and CDR2 from the germline V gene are SGHRS and YFSETQ. CDR3 protein: CASSSDRGITEAFF. The CDR3 nucleotides are TGCGCCAGCAGCTCGGACAGGGGGATCACTGAAGCTTTCTTT. Supplemented by reference TRBV5-1 and TRBJ1-1, the full variable domain reads KAGVTQTPRYLIKTRGQQVTLSCSPISGHRSVSWYQQTPGQGLQFLFEYFSETQRNKGNFPGRFSGRQFSNSRSEMNVSTLELGDSALYLCASSSDRGITEAFFGQGTRLTVV.

Many counts were recorded for this clone. The chain employs TRBV10-2 and TRBJ1-1; maybe TRBD1 (5 bases). The V gene's germline CDR1 is WSHSY and CDR2 SAAADI. V lost 8 bases, J lost 4 bases, and 11 bases lay in between. This CDR3 is 12 amino acids long. CDR3 in amino acids: CASQAGSTEAFF. The CDR3 DNA reads as TGCGCCAGCCAAGCAGGGTCCACTGAAGCTTTCTTT.

The chain carries TRBV5-1 and TRBJ1-1; maybe TRBD1 (6 bases). With 2 bases removed from V and 6 bases from J, the gap between germline ends came to 23 bases. Germline CDR1 SGHRS, CDR2 YFSETQ. This CDR3 is built from 17 residues. In DNA form, the CDR3 reads TGCGCCAGCAGCTTTGGCCTTCACGCCAGGGGATTCGCTGAAGCTTTCTTT. The encoded protein is CASSFGLHARGFAEAFF.

This clone has more than one count but fewer than ten. This sequence joins TRBV6-5 and TRBJ2-7, with TRBD2 as a possible D gene (6 bases). CDR1 is MNHEY and CDR2 is SVGAGI in the germline V gene. The CDR3 is 13 residues long. Trimming pared 7 bases from V and 5 bases from J, leaving 15 bases between. CDR3 protein: CASKAPRGDEQYF. The CDR3 DNA is TGTGCCAGCAAGGCGCCTCGCGGGGACGAGCAGTACTTC.

This sequence joins TRBV5-1 and TRBJ2-1, with 8 nucleotides matching TRBD2. Germline V gene lookup returns CDR1 SGHRS and CDR2 YFSETQ. CDR3 size: 16 residues. After removal of 2 bases from V and 6 bases from J, the junction contained 10 bases not matched to a gene. The CDR3 coding sequence is TGCGCCAGCAGCTTTCAAGCGGGGGTCAAGGTCAATGAGCAGTTCTTC. Its translation: CASSFQAGVKVNEQFF.

In regard to this clone: In the same sample, other DNA sequences code for this CDR3. The chain uses TRBV15 and TRBJ2-3; 14 bases map to TRBD2. This CDR3 is 17 amino acids long. CDR1 and CDR2 from the germline V gene are LNHNV and YYDKDF (reference sequence). V lost 3 bases and J lost 5; bases outside the gene matches: 7. The CDR3 reads CATSSDLGTSGGDTQYF. CDR3 sequence (DNA): TGTGCCACCAGCAGTGACCTTGGGACTAGCGGGGGAGATACGCAGTATTTT.

This chain joins TRBV14 and TRBJ1-6; 7 bases align to TRBD1. CDR1 and CDR2 (germline): SGHDN, FVKESK. Trimming took 0 bases from V and 7 from J; bases not matched to a gene: 3. The CDR3 length is 15 residues. In DNA form, the CDR3 reads TGTGCCAGCAGCCAAGACGACAGGGCGAATTCACCCCTCCACTTT. It encodes CASSQDDRANSPLHF.

V gene TRBV28 combines with J gene TRBJ1-1; D is ambiguous. This CDR3 is built from 12 residues. V shed 3 bases and J shed 5 bases, with 7 bases lying between them. The germline CDR1 and CDR2 sequences are MDHEN and SYDVKM. This chain's CDR3 is CASSFLGTEAFF. CDR3 sequence (DNA): TGTGCCAGCAGTTTTCTCGGGACTGAAGCTTTCTTT.

The chain couples TRBV6-4 to TRBJ2-3, with a tentative D call TRBD2 (6 bases). The germline gives CDR1 MRHNA, CDR2 SNTAGT. This CDR3 has 14 residues. V was shortened by 1 base and J by 8 bases, with 13 bases between the two germline ends. In DNA, the CDR3 is TGTGCCAGCAGTGACTTGGGGGTGACTAGTACGCAGTATTTT. It is translated as CASSDLGVTSTQYF.